This paragraph reports one TCR beta chain. Possible read error: a much larger clone is one base away. The entry originates in a study of T cells in Graves' hyperthyroidism and ophthalmopathy. Germline-derived CDR1 and CDR2 are SNHLY and FYNNEI. Trimming left V 6 bases short and J 5 bases short, with 16 bases between. The CDR3 consists of 14 residues. No ophthalmopathy progression within 18 months constituted stable Graves' hyperthyroidism. Patients aged 18 to 65 had newly diagnosed hyperthyroidism lasting under 2 months. Thyroid ultrasound, orbital computed tomography, clinical symptoms, and serum thyroxine and TRAb underpinned diagnoses. TCR beta CDR3 regions were amplified from RNA. Researchers ran a first-round RT-PCR on the TCR CDR3 using the HTBI primer set. Each CDR3 protein is one row after TCRdb ran MiXCR on the multiplex PCR reads. The sample carries approximately 370,000 distinct CDR3 sequences, just under 15% recorded once.

The TCR comes from a woman aged 30 to 39 with Graves' hyperthyroidism. V and J are TRBV2 and TRBJ1-1; a possible D gene is TRBD1 (6 bases). The sequencing sample was made of blood. The DNA for the CDR3 is TGTGCCAGCAGCGGAACAGGGCTGCCGACTGAAGCTTTCTTT. Protein sequence: CASSGTGLPTEAFF.